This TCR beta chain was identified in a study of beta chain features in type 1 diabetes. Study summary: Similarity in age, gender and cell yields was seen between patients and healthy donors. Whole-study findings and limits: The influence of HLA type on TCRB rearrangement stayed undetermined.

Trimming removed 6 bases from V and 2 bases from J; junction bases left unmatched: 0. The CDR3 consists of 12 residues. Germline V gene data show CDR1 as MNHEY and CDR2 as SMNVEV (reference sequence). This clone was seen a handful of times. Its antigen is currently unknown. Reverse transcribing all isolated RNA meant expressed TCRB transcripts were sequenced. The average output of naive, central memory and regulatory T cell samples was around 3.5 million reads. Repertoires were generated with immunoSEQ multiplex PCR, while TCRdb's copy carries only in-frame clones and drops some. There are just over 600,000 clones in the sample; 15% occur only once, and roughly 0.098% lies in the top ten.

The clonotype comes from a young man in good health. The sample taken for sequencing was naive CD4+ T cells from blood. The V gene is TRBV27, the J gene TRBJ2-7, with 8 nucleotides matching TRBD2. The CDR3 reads CASSGRAYEQYF. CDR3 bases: TGTGCCAGCAGCGGGAGGGCCTACGAGCAGTACTTC.